The T cell receptor (beta chain) described here comes from a study of blood T cell repertoires in COVID-19. At the level of the study: T cells, B-cell-depleted T cells, or PBMCs supplied cDNA or gDNA.

In the original workflow: The authors estimated nucleated cell counts from reference gene primer amplification. Repertoires were generated with immunoSEQ multiplex PCR, while TCRdb's copy carries only in-frame clones and drops some. V, J and clone size reflect that table, while D and trimming were determined from the DNA. There are hundreds of thousands of clones in the sample; over 75% occur only once, and more than 1.5% lies in the top ten. Points on this clone: A read error may produce the germline difference seen at one junction end.

The CDR3 covers 16 residues. Per the germline V gene, CDR1 is SGHTS and CDR2 is YDEGEE. Before being deemed recovered, Cohort 3 donors had two negative PCRs, clearance, or symptom resolution. V is TRBV5-8 and J is TRBJ1-2; D remains ambiguous. This sequence originates from a man aged 40-49 years who had recovered from COVID-19. The sequenced sample was PBMCs or T cells enriched from blood (not recorded which). CDR3 sequence reads: CACSRKLETRPYGYTF. The CDR3 region has the DNA TGTGCCTGCAGTCGAAAGCTAGAAACGAGACCATATGGCTACACCTTC.